This is a list of T cell receptor beta chains from one sample in a study of blood T cells in healthy people across ages. TCRdb used MiXCR to reprocess the 5' RACE reads, holding one entry per CDR3 protein. The data show fewer than 800,000 distinct CDR3 sequences, around 20% seen once. The material sequenced was blood. These receptors were collected from a man between 65 and 85 years old in good health. CDR3s include the opening cysteine and the closing phenylalanine or tryptophan. Fields, in order: V gene, clone size, D gene, J gene, CDR3 protein, CDR3 DNA. D genes are given only for firm matches. Expanded clones get a size class; other rows say once, few or many, or leave the size out.

>TRBV5-5|.|TRBD1|TRBJ2-7
CASSSQGARDEQYF
TGTGCCAGCAGCTCCCAGGGGGCGCGCGACGAGCAGTACTTC
>TRBV25-1|few|.|TRBJ2-2
CASSENRELFF
TGTGCCAGCAGTGAAAACCGGGAGCTGTTTTTT
>TRBV7-2|few|TRBD2|TRBJ2-7
CASSPWTSGNYEQYF
TGTGCCAGCAGCCCGTGGACTAGCGGGAACTACGAGCAGTACTTC
>TRBV27|many|TRBD1|TRBJ1-2
CASSISGQGDYGYTF
TGTGCCAGCAGTATCTCTGGACAGGGTGACTATGGCTACACCTTC
>TRBV5-1|few|.|TRBJ2-2
CASSLGQVSIGELFF
TGCGCCAGCAGCTTGGGACAGGTTTCGATCGGGGAGCTGTTTTTT
>TRBV11-1|.|.|TRBJ2-7
CASSLSDSSSYEQYF
TGTGCCAGCAGCTTAAGCGACAGTAGCTCCTACGAGCAGTACTTC
>TRBV7-2|.|TRBD2|TRBJ2-3
CASSPRGLSTDTQYF
TGTGCCAGCAGTCCCCGGGGACTAAGCACAGATACGCAGTATTTT
>TRBV5-1|.|TRBD2|TRBJ2-2
CASSPREDGTGELFF
TGCGCCAGCAGCCCCCGGGAGGACGGCACCGGGGAGCTGTTTTTT
>TRBV7-2|.|TRBD1|TRBJ1-4
CAISRDRGREKLFF
TGTGCCATCAGCCGGGACAGGGGAAGGGAAAAACTGTTTTTT
>TRBV4-3|few|TRBD1|TRBJ2-1
CASSQQVGQISNEQFF
TGCGCCAGCAGCCAGCAGGTGGGACAGATCTCCAATGAGCAGTTCTTC
>TRBV7-8|.|TRBD1|TRBJ1-1
CASSLGVTGVDTEAFF
TGTGCCAGCAGCTTAGGGGTGACAGGGGTTGACACTGAAGCTTTCTTT
>TRBV13|few|TRBD2|TRBJ2-1
CASSLVRIAGGNEQFF
TGTGCCAGCAGCTTAGTTCGGATAGCGGGGGGCAATGAGCAGTTCTTC
>TRBV3-1|.|.|TRBJ1-1
CASSLNPGVDAFF
TGTGCCAGCAGCCTTAATCCGGGCGTGGACGCTTTCTTT
>TRBV5-1|.|.|TRBJ2-5
CASSATGSAGEQYF
TGCGCCAGCAGCGCCACAGGGTCCGCGGGTGAGCAGTACTTC
>TRBV20-1|.|TRBD2|TRBJ2-3
CSADTLLAGGPDTQYF
TGCAGTGCTGATACCCTACTAGCGGGAGGGCCAGATACGCAGTATTTT
>TRBV3-1|many|.|TRBJ2-7
CASGGPYEQYF
TGTGCCTCCGGTGGGCCCTACGAGCAGTACTTC
>TRBV11-2|.|.|TRBJ2-7
CASSSDSKLSYEQYF
TGTGCCAGCAGCTCGGACAGCAAGTTATCCTACGAGCAGTACTTC
>TRBV2|few|TRBD2|TRBJ2-4
CASSRLAGDLPKNIQYF
TGTGCCAGCAGTCGGCTAGCGGGAGATCTCCCCAAAAACATTCAGTACTTC
>TRBV27|.|.|TRBJ1-3
CASSSLSQGFGNTIYF
TGTGCCAGCAGTTCCCTCTCACAGGGTTTTGGAAACACCATATATTTT
>TRBV7-2|few|TRBD1|TRBJ2-7
CASSLQGEDEQYF
TGTGCCAGCAGCTTACAGGGGGAAGACGAGCAGTACTTC
>TRBV9|few|.|TRBJ2-7
CASAFWWWFCSYEQYF
TGTGCCAGCGCTTTCTGGTGGTGGTTTTGTTCCTACGAGCAGTACTTC
>TRBV5-1|few|TRBD2|TRBJ2-1
CASSLSGRAGDNEQFF
TGCGCCAGCAGCTTGAGTGGGAGGGCTGGGGACAATGAGCAGTTCTTC
>TRBV20-1|.|.|TRBJ2-7
CSATTRTSSYEQYF
TGCAGTGCAACGACAAGGACGAGCTCCTACGAGCAGTACTTC
>TRBV18|.|.|TRBJ2-2
CASSPLQSSTGELFF
TGTGCCAGCTCACCACTGCAGAGCTCCACCGGGGAGCTGTTTTTT
>TRBV27|.|.|TRBJ2-3
CASSYGGDTQYF
TGTGCCAGCAGTTACGGAGGCGATACGCAGTATTTT
>TRBV20-1|.|.|TRBJ2-1
CSALRSNEQFF
TGCAGTGCTCTCAGGTCCAATGAGCAGTTCTTC
>TRBV2|few|.|TRBJ1-1
CASSGEMNTEAFF
TGTGCCAGCAGCGGGGAAATGAACACTGAAGCTTTCTTT